This TCR beta chain was sequenced for a study of PD-L1 blockade in urothelial cancer. Study at large: Investigators checked blood 3 weeks (second dose) and 6 weeks after treatment start.

The CDR3 runs to 16 residues. Trimming took 4 bases from V and 2 from J; bases not matched to a gene: 3. The germline V gene has CDR1 SGHRS and CDR2 YFSETQ. Time point of the sample: pretreatment peripheral blood. Each patient gave between 1 and 8 samples, pretreatment and on-treatment. Here immunoSEQ multiplex PCR was the method, and the copy in TCRdb shows in-frame clones only, minus some. The data hold 85,000 to 90,000 clones, with more than 75% observed a single time. Regarding this clone: Its antigen remains unidentified.

Points from the study as a whole: Having blood TCR clonality under the median before treatment predicted better survival.

This TCR was recovered from a man aged 55-75 years with urothelial cancer. The sample consisted of PBMCs, taken around atezolizumab (anti-PD-L1) treatment. V gene TRBV5-1 combines with J gene TRBJ2-5; 15 bases match TRBD2. CDR3 nucleotides: TGCGCCAGCAGCGAAGGACTAGCGGGGGGGCAAGAGACCCAGTACTTC. This encodes CASSEGLAGGQETQYF.